Listed below are T cell receptor beta chains from one sample, sequenced in a study of cytomegalovirus exposure and HLA in healthy donors. Data came from immunoSEQ multiplex PCR; TCRdb stores just in-frame clones and leaves some out. In the table there are under 200,000 clones, about 80% of which are singletons. Sequencing was carried out using PBMCs. Every receptor here comes from a girl aged 5-17 years in good health and CMV-seropositive. The CDR3 runs from the conserved cysteine through the conserved F or W. A D gene is named only where the DNA matches it firmly. A clone size is listed for some rows: how often the clone was seen (once, few, many), or a class if it is expanded.

cdr3_nt cdr3_aa d_call j_call v_call clone_size
TGTGCCATCAGCAACAAGAACACTGAAGCTTTCTTT CAISNKNTEAFF - TRBJ1-1 TRBV10-3 -
TGTGCCAGTAGTGCCTTCGGAGGACCTCGCACTGAAGCTTTCTTT CASSAFGGPRTEAFF - TRBJ1-1 TRBV19 -
TGTGCCAGCAGCTCCCTTAGGACAGGGTCGTTTGCAGCTAACTATGGCTACACCTTC CASSSLRTGSFAANYGYTF TRBD1 TRBJ1-2 TRBV13 once
TGTGCCAGCAGTTACTTGTCTAGCGGGTACAATGAGCAGTTCTTC CASSYLSSGYNEQFF TRBD2 TRBJ2-1 TRBV6-6 -
TGTGCCAGCAGCCAGAGCCGGGACAGCTGGCCCAATCAGCCCCAGCATTTT CASSQSRDSWPNQPQHF TRBD1 TRBJ1-5 TRBV11-2 few
TGTGCCAGCAGGAGGGAGGGGGGCGCAGATACGCAGTATTTT CASRREGGADTQYF - TRBJ2-3 TRBV2 -
TGCGCCAGCAGCCAAGGTGCCGAGGGACAGAGAATTAAGCCCCAGCATTTT CASSQGAEGQRIKPQHF TRBD1 TRBJ1-5 TRBV4-1 -
TGCGCCAGCAGTGAGCCGCCGATGGACGGGAGCTCCTACAATGAGCAGTTCTTC CASSEPPMDGSSYNEQFF - TRBJ2-1 TRBV10-2 -
TGTGCCAGCAGTCCTTTGACGGAGGGGAACACTGAAGCTTTCTTT CASSPLTEGNTEAFF - TRBJ1-1 TRBV28 few
TGTGCCAGCAGCCCCAGACTAGCGGGAGAATACAATGAGCAGTTCTTC CASSPRLAGEYNEQFF TRBD2 TRBJ2-1 TRBV11-3 few
TGTGCCAGCAGTGAGCATGACAGGGAATTCGAGCAGTACTTC CASSEHDREFEQYF TRBD1 TRBJ2-7 TRBV25-1 -
TGTGCCAGCAAGCGGACGGGGAACACTGAAGCTTTCTTT CASKRTGNTEAFF - TRBJ1-1 TRBV7-2 -
TGTGCCAGCAGCTTCAACGGGGGGTCGAACACTGAAGCTTTCTTT CASSFNGGSNTEAFF - TRBJ1-1 TRBV11-1 few
TGTGCCAGCAGCCCCCGAGCGGGGGGAGGGGAAAAACTGTTTTTT CASSPRAGGGEKLFF - TRBJ1-4 TRBV9 -
TGTGCCTGGCAACAGGGGTCTAATGAAAAACTGTTTTTT CAWQQGSNEKLFF TRBD1 TRBJ1-4 TRBV30 few
TGTGCCAGCAGCGTAAGCTCACTAGCGCAGTTCTTC CASSVSSLAQFF - TRBJ2-1 TRBV9 -
TGTGCCAGTACTAAAACCGAGAGGGCCTTCGGGGAAAAACTGTTTTTT CASTKTERAFGEKLFF - TRBJ1-4 TRBV19 -
TGTGCCAGCTCTCTGGTGGAGGGCGGCACTGAAGCTTTCTTT CASSLVEGGTEAFF - TRBJ1-1 TRBV18 -
TGCAGTGCCCCGGGGGTCTATGGCTACACCTTC CSAPGVYGYTF - TRBJ1-2 TRBV20-1 -
TGTGCCAGCTCGCGCGGAACATCCTCCCCTTACAATGAGCAGTTCTTC CASSRGTSSPYNEQFF - TRBJ2-1 TRBV18 -
TGCGCCAGCAGCCAAACAGGGGGCAACCAGCCCCAGCATTTT CASSQTGGNQPQHF TRBD1 TRBJ1-5 TRBV5-1 -
TGCGCCAGCAGCGCGAGACAGGGGGTTAGGACTGAAGCTTTCTTT CASSARQGVRTEAFF TRBD1 TRBJ1-1 TRBV5-1 -
TGTGCCATCAGTGAGTCCTTAAGCAATCAGCCCCAGCATTTT CAISESLSNQPQHF - TRBJ1-5 TRBV10-3 few
TGCGCCAGCAGCATTAGACAGGGCGAAAGCTCCTACGAGCAGTACTTC CASSIRQGESSYEQYF TRBD1 TRBJ2-7 TRBV5-1 -
TGTGCCAGCAGCGCAGGACAGAAAAGAAATTCACCCCTCCACTTT CASSAGQKRNSPLHF - TRBJ1-6 TRBV9 -
TGTGCCAGCAGCCTATCGGGACAGGGCGGTAGAGAGACCCAGTACTTC CASSLSGQGGRETQYF TRBD1 TRBJ2-5 TRBV7-9 -
TGTGCCAGCAGTTTATACACAGGAAGCCCCTACGAGCAGTACTTC CASSLYTGSPYEQYF - TRBJ2-7 TRBV28 -
TGTGCCACCAGCAGAGATCCCAGTTCTAGCGGGGCAGATACGCAGTATTTT CATSRDPSSSGADTQYF TRBD2 TRBJ2-3 TRBV15 few
TGTGCCAGCAGTGGTGGGGGCGGCGATGAGCAGTTCTTC CASSGGGGDEQFF - TRBJ2-1 TRBV2 -
TGTGCCAGCAGCTTACCTAATAGACAGACAAGATCCTCTTTGAGCTCCTACGAGCAGTACTTC CASSLPNRQTRSSLSSYEQYF - TRBJ2-7 TRBV7-6 -
TGTGCCAGCAGTACTAGCGGGAGGGCCACAGATACGCAGTATTTT CASSTSGRATDTQYF TRBD2 TRBJ2-3 TRBV2 -
TGTGCCAGCAGTTTATGGGCAGTCACCTCCTCCTATGGCTACACCTTC CASSLWAVTSSYGYTF - TRBJ1-2 TRBV28 once
TGTGCCAGCAGCTTGGGTCCAGGTGGGAGTTCAGAGACCCAGTACTTC CASSLGPGGSSETQYF - TRBJ2-5 TRBV5-4 -
TGCGCCAGCAGCTTGGTGGCTAGCCAAAGCACAGATACGCAGTATTTT CASSLVASQSTDTQYF - TRBJ2-3 TRBV5-1 -
TGTGCCAGCAGCCCTTCAGCAGGGGGCAGAACAGATACGCAGTATTTT CASSPSAGGRTDTQYF TRBD1 TRBJ2-3 TRBV5-4 -
TGTGCCATCAGTGACCCCTCAGACAGGGGGACCTACGAGCAGTACTTC CAISDPSDRGTYEQYF TRBD1 TRBJ2-7 TRBV10-3 -
TGCAGCTTGTACCCGGCTAGCGGGAGTCCGCTACACTACAATGAGCAGTTCTTC CSLYPASGSPLHYNEQFF TRBD2 TRBJ2-1 TRBV29-1 -
TGTGCTAGTGGTAAAGGGACAGGGATGGACGAGCAGTACTTC CASGKGTGMDEQYF TRBD1 TRBJ2-7 TRBV12-5 -
TGTGCCAGCAGCGTAGACACCATGAACACTGAAGCTTTCTTT CASSVDTMNTEAFF - TRBJ1-1 TRBV9 -
TGCAGCGTTGGCGACAGGGCATCTGGTGGCTACACCTTC CSVGDRASGGYTF TRBD1 TRBJ1-2 TRBV29-1 -
TGCAGCGTTGTTCCCCTAGCGGGGGACAATGAGCAGTTCTTC CSVVPLAGDNEQFF TRBD2 TRBJ2-1 TRBV29-1 -
TGTGCCAGCAGCCCAAGACTAGCGGGAGTTCGCAATGAGCAGTTCTTC CASSPRLAGVRNEQFF TRBD2 TRBJ2-1 TRBV11-2 -
TGTGCCAGCAGCCCCAGACTAGCTGCCGATACGCAGTATTTT CASSPRLAADTQYF TRBD2 TRBJ2-3 TRBV9 -
TGTGCCAGCAGCTCCCTAAGGACGGAGGGATCGGGTGGCTACACCTTC CASSSLRTEGSGGYTF - TRBJ1-2 TRBV7-8 few
TGTGCCAGCAGCTTAAGCAGGGAACAGCCCCAGCATTTT CASSLSREQPQHF - TRBJ1-5 TRBV7-3 -
TGTGCCAGCATGAGGGGCACAGATACGCAGTATTTT CASMRGTDTQYF - TRBJ2-3 TRBV27 -
TGTGCCTGGAGTGTCAGGTCTAACTATGGCTACACCTTC CAWSVRSNYGYTF - TRBJ1-2 TRBV30 -
TGTGCCAGCACTATTCGAGGTGGCTACACCTTC CASTIRGGYTF - TRBJ1-2 TRBV2 -